This TCR beta chain was obtained from a study of blood T cells in healthy people across ages (dated by TCRdb to the mid-2010s). As for the study more broadly: Template switching captured roughly one uniquely barcoded TCR beta cDNA molecule per two T cells in model experiments. Age-related changes in TCR beta repertoire diversity were measured in the study by deep sequencing normalized with unique cDNA molecular identifiers. The donors were split into four age groups: young (average 16 years), middle-aged (around 40), aged (around 67) and long-lived (about 74). To avoid experimental bias, donors of different ages were randomly spread across the sequencing lanes. The study analyzed two additional independent replicas of 1 million unique cDNA reads from the same blood draw for two donors, one aged 18 to 30 and one aged 80 or older.

From the germline V gene (reference sequence), CDR1 is GTSNPN and CDR2 is SVGIG. A distance of 12 bases separates the germline ends of V and J, which lose 5 bases and 8 bases respectively. From cysteine to phenylalanine, the CDR3 is 11 amino acids long. Just the 33-base CDR3 DNA is kept, in frame starting at base 1. Study-level results and caveats: Estimates of total diversity based on one million sequenced T cells were regarded as lower bounds and as underestimates. As age increased, observed TCR beta diversity per million T cells dropped in a roughly linear way, and a significant reduction was already evident by age 40. Donor CMV infection status was unknown, potentially confounding age-related changes in expanded clonotypes. Conclusive comparison of naive and antigen-experienced compartments was prevented by the profiling of bulk unsorted PBMCs. The percentage of naive T cells measured by flow cytometry correlated strongly with observed TCR beta diversity. The long-lived group showed more naive CD4+ T cells, fewer expanded clones and increased TCR diversity than the aged group, suggesting age selection.

Systemically healthy Caucasian individuals from Russia, 39 in total and aged roughly 6 to 100 years, were included as donors. Roughly 10 milliliters of peripheral blood were collected from each donor into EDTA-treated Vacutainer tubes. PBMCs were isolated by Ficoll-Paque density-gradient centrifugation, with at least 6 million obtained per sample. Total RNA, at least 6 micrograms per sample, was extracted from PBMCs with Trizol reagent. For every donor, flow cytometry on a PBMC aliquot measured the percentage of naive CD45RAhigh/CD27high T cells. The library was built by means of 5' RACE. Data came from an Illumina HiSeq 2500. A second PCR of roughly 7 to 12 cycles was performed with a sample-barcoded 5' primer and a J-beta primer mix. A template-switch 5' adaptor carrying 12 random nucleotides introduced a unique molecular identifier onto each TCR beta cDNA molecule. Each sample yielded at least 3 million CDR3-containing paired-end reads. The Mint cDNA synthesis kit, primed by a TRBC-specific oligonucleotide, was used to synthesize first-strand cDNA from all RNA. All cDNA was treated with uracil-DNA glycosylase and then went through a first 18-cycle PCR with the universal primers M1SS and BC2_uni_R. The source study handled its data this way. Each sample was normalized by randomly selecting 1 million high-quality reads, each carrying a distinct molecular identifier. Reads with shared molecular identifiers were discarded instead of being binned into consensus sequences. MiTCR, set to a Q25 quality threshold and the strictest error-elimination algorithm, was used for CDR3 identification, clonotype clustering and error correction. A nonparametric unseen species model with Euler transformation was used to estimate a lower bound on total TCR beta diversity. The public reads were quality trimmed at Q25 with fastp and then assembled into clones with MiXCR by TCRdb, keeping productive beta chains. Rows with one shared CDR3 protein collapse into an entry with the most common genes and DNA. TCRdb, rather than the study authors, made the V and J calls. This sample lists some 1.5 million distinct CDR3 sequences; roughly 30% were detected once. The top ten clones comprise roughly 8% of the sample.

As concerns this clonotype: Its antigen is still unknown. The record has no base qualities; no much larger clone is one base away.

The chain couples TRBV30 to TRBJ1-1; the D gene cannot be resolved reliably. The TCR originated in a woman aged 30 to 39 in good health. Sequencing used blood. CDR3 region: CAWRDTFEAFF. The sequence in DNA is TGTGCCTGGCGAGACACCTTCGAAGCTTTCTTT.